The 24 T cell receptor beta chains reported below all come from one sample, sequenced in a study of cytomegalovirus exposure and HLA in healthy donors. Using immunoSEQ multiplex PCR, the repertoire was profiled, and TCRdb retains in-frame clones only, with some absent. The sample has 250,000 to 300,000 clones, approximately 86% seen once. Material for sequencing was PBMCs. These receptors came from a woman between 18 and 30 years old in good health and CMV-seronegative.

The chain employs TRBV7-9 and TRBJ2-7, with D maybe TRBD1 (6 bases). Per germline, CDR1 SEHNR and CDR2 FQNEAQ (reference sequence). The CDR3 spans 13 residues. Between the trimmed V and J ends, which lost 3 bases and 5 bases, there was a span of 11 bases. This CDR3 is CASSFGQWNEQYF. CDR3 in DNA: TGTGCCAGCAGCTTCGGACAGTGGAACGAGCAGTACTTC.

This rearrangement joins TRBV7-2 to TRBJ1-2; 10 positions match TRBD1. The CDR3 covers 14 residues. The germline V gene has CDR1 SGHTA and CDR2 FQGNSA. The V segment lost 3 bases and the J segment 5 bases; nucleotides outside the gene matches: 3. CDR3 coding DNA: TGTGCCAGCAGCTTCCGACAGGGGGCATATGGCTACACCTTC. Translation: CASSFRQGAYGYTF.

The genes are TRBV5-4 and TRBJ1-2; TRBD1 might be the D (6 bases). The germline gives CDR1 SGHNT, CDR2 YYREEE (reference sequence). Trimming shortened V by 3 bases and J by 4 bases, and 16 bases separated the two germline ends. There are 15 residues in the CDR3. CDR3 region: CASSSNRVVGYGYTF. DNA for the CDR3: TGTGCCAGCAGCTCAAACAGGGTGGTCGGCTATGGCTACACCTTC.

The chain's CDR3 is CASSSRTSGRTIYNEQFF. In DNA form, the CDR3 reads TGTGCCAGCAGCTCTAGGACTAGCGGGAGGACGATCTACAATGAGCAGTTCTTC. The chain links TRBV7-2 to TRBJ2-1, with 14 positions matching TRBD2. This CDR3 contains 18 residues. In germline, CDR1 is SGHTA, CDR2 FQGNSA. Trimming at V came to 4 bases and at J to 3 bases, leaving 8 bases not matched to a gene.

The chain joins TRBV10-2 to TRBJ2-3; 11 bases agree with TRBD2. The germline gives CDR1 WSHSY, CDR2 SAAADI. The CDR3 has 16 residues. Trimming cost V 0 bases and J 1 base; bases outside gene matches: 0. This chain's CDR3 is CASSESTSGGTDTQYF. DNA of the CDR3: TGCGCCAGCAGTGAGTCGACTAGCGGGGGCACAGATACGCAGTATTTT.

The rearrangement links TRBV5-1 to TRBJ2-7; 9 nucleotides align to TRBD1. Germline V gene lookup returns CDR1 SGHRS and CDR2 YFSETQ. The J segment lost 1 base and the V segment lost 4 bases, leaving 3 bases of the junction unmatched. The CDR3 sequence is 14 residues long. The DNA for the CDR3 is TGCGCCAGCAGCGGGACAGGGTCATCCTACGAGCAGTACTTC. Translated: CASSGTGSSYEQYF.

The chain combines TRBV11-2 with TRBJ2-3; possibly TRBD2 for D (7 bases). Germline-derived CDR1 and CDR2 are SGHAT and FQNNGV. This CDR3 has 14 residues. V lost 8 bases and J 3 bases, leaving 15 bases between the germline ends. The CDR3 DNA reads TGTGCCAGCCAGTGGGGGGGCCGGACAGATACGCAGTATTTT. Translated, it gives CASQWGGRTDTQYF.

This chain uses TRBV5-1 with TRBJ2-5; no firm D call. V lost 2 bases to trimming and J lost 5 bases, with 10 bases between them. This CDR3 has 13 amino acids. CDR1 and CDR2 from the germline V gene are SGHRS and YFSETQ. The CDR3 here is CASSFPSRETQYF. CDR3 nucleotides: TGCGCCAGCAGCTTCCCTAGTCGCGAGACCCAGTACTTC.

This chain connects TRBV10-1 to TRBJ2-1, with TRBD1 as a possible D gene (6 bases). There are 14 residues in the CDR3. Germline CDR1 is WNHNN and CDR2 is SYGVQD (reference sequence). Between the trimmed V and J ends, which lost 4 bases and 3 bases, there was a span of 10 bases. CDR3 in DNA: TGCGCCAGCAGTGGGACAGAGAACTACAATGAGCAGTTCTTC. Amino acids: CASSGTENYNEQFF.

The chain is built from TRBV5-5 and TRBJ1-2, with D uncertain. Germline-derived CDR1 and CDR2 are SGHKS and YYEKEE (reference sequence). The V end was cut by 2 bases, the J end by 3 bases, with 11 bases between. The CDR3 has 14 residues. DNA for the CDR3: TGTGCCAGCAGCTTCTTAGATATCTACTATGGCTACACCTTC. Protein sequence: CASSFLDIYYGYTF.

V and J are TRBV7-3 and TRBJ1-2, with 11 bases fitting TRBD1. Germline-derived CDR1 and CDR2 are SGHTA and FQGTGA. The trim removed 5 bases at V and 8 bases at J, leaving 10 bases unmatched. The length of the CDR3 is 15 residues. This chain's CDR3 is CASSARDRGEQGYTF. For the CDR3, the DNA is TGTGCCAGCAGCGCCCGGGACAGGGGGGAGCAAGGCTACACCTTC.

This chain uses TRBV18 with TRBJ2-3; 11 bases agree with TRBD2. Trimming took 0 bases from V and 5 from J; bases not matched to a gene: 4. The CDR3 extends over 16 amino acids. Germline CDR1 reads KGHSH; CDR2 reads LQKENI. The CDR3, as DNA: TGTGCCAGCTCACCACCCGTGACTAGCGGGATAGATACGCAGTATTTT. Its protein is CASSPPVTSGIDTQYF.

The chain links TRBV7-6 to TRBJ1-5; D not certain. The CDR3 runs to 13 residues. V lost 2 bases and J 5 bases, leaving 7 bases between the germline ends. CDR1 and CDR2 (germline): SGHVS, FNYEAQ. CDR3 coding DNA: TGTGCCAGCAGCTTACAGGTCGATCAGCCCCAGCATTTT. Translation: CASSLQVDQPQHF.

V gene TRBV7-2 combines with J gene TRBJ2-1; 10 positions agree with TRBD2. V shed 1 base and J 3 bases; nucleotides not matched to a gene: 3. CDR1 is SGHTA, CDR2 FQGNSA, per germline. The length of the CDR3 is 16 residues. CDR3 protein: CASSLDASGGYNEQFF. DNA for the CDR3: TGTGCCAGCAGCTTAGATGCTAGCGGGGGCTACAATGAGCAGTTCTTC. Based on the CDR3 plus reference TRBV7-2 and TRBJ2-1, the full variable domain is GAGVSQSPSNKVTEKGKDVELRCDPISGHTALYWYRQSLGQGLEFLIYFQGNSAPDKSGLPSDRFSAERTGGSVSTLTIQRTQQEDSAVYLCASSLDASGGYNEQFFGPGTRLTVL.

This chain uses TRBV4-1 with TRBJ1-5; tentatively, D is TRBD1 (5 bases). Trimming left V 0 bases short and J 4 bases short, with 16 bases between. Germline V gene sequence: CDR1 MGHRA, CDR2 YSYEKL. This CDR3 has 17 amino acids. The CDR3 sequence is CASSQETGQFLNQPQHF. CDR3 nucleotides: TGCGCCAGCAGCCAAGAAACAGGCCAATTCCTAAATCAGCCCCAGCATTTT.

V usage is TRBV29-1 and J usage is TRBJ1-1; the match to TRBD1 covers 7 bases. Trimming at V came to 2 bases and at J to 0 bases, leaving 6 bases not matched to a gene. CDR1 and CDR2 from the germline V gene are SQVTM and ANQGSEA. This CDR3 is 15 amino acids long. CDR3 loop: CSVEWRGPMNTEAFF. The CDR3 DNA reads TGCAGCGTTGAATGGAGGGGGCCAATGAACACTGAAGCTTTCTTT.

This chain joins TRBV4-1 and TRBJ2-7, with TRBD2 as a possible D gene (5 bases). V was shortened by 10 bases and J by 7 bases, with 17 bases between the two germline ends. The CDR3 is 12 residues long. The germline CDR1 and CDR2 sequences are MGHRA and YSYEKL. CDR3 sequence: CATLGWRGEQYF. CDR3 nucleotide sequence: TGCGCCACCCTAGGTTGGAGAGGGGAGCAGTACTTC.

The chain joins TRBV4-1 to TRBJ2-7, with 8 positions matching TRBD2. The V and J ends lost 2 bases and 4 bases, in that order; junction bases with no gene match: 1. CDR1 MGHRA and CDR2 YSYEKL come from the germline V gene. The CDR3 sequence is 13 residues long. Here the CDR3 DNA reads TGCGCCAGCAGCCAAAAGCGGGAGTACGAGCAGTACTTC. Protein: CASSQKREYEQYF.

The chain employs TRBV6-1 and TRBJ1-2, with a possible D match to TRBD1 (5 bases). V was cut by 3 bases and J by 3 bases, with 20 bases left in between. CDR3 length: 17 amino acids. CDR1 is MNHNS and CDR2 is SASEGT in the germline V gene. The CDR3 coding sequence is TGTGCCAGCAGTGAGGGGGACTCAAACCCTTTGGACTATGGCTACACCTTC. This gives the protein CASSEGDSNPLDYGYTF.

The V gene is TRBV4-3, the J gene TRBJ2-7; 9 positions agree with TRBD1. Germline values: CDR1 LGHNA, CDR2 YSLEER. The J segment lost 7 bases and the V segment lost 0 bases, leaving 16 bases of the junction unmatched. The CDR3 has 18 amino acids. For the CDR3, the DNA is TGCGCCAGCAGCCAAGAGTTACCGGGACAGGGCTTTAACAATGAGCAGTACTTC. Translated, it gives CASSQELPGQGFNNEQYF.

The genes are TRBV7-6 and TRBJ2-5, with 9 bases identical to TRBD1. In germline, CDR1 is SGHVS, CDR2 FNYEAQ. V was clipped by 1 base and J by 1 base; unmatched bases: 4. CDR3 size: 16 residues. The CDR3 loop is CASSLEATGGQETQYF. DNA of the CDR3: TGTGCCAGCAGCTTAGAGGCGACAGGGGGCCAAGAGACCCAGTACTTC.

This rearrangement joins TRBV7-3 to TRBJ2-1; tentative D call: TRBD2 (5 bases). Looked up from germline, CDR1 is SGHTA and CDR2 is FQGTGA. The CDR3 length is 11 residues. V lost 3 bases to trimming and J lost 8 bases, with 5 bases between them. CDR3 DNA: TGTGCCAGCAGCTTCGGGGATGAGCAGTTCTTC. It translates to CASSFGDEQFF. The full variable domain, completed using reference TRBV7-3 and TRBJ2-1, is GAGVSQTPSNKVTEKGKYVELRCDPISGHTALYWYRQSLGQGPEFLIYFQGTGAADDSGLPNDRFFAVRPEGSVSTLKIQRTERGDSAVYLCASSFGDEQFFGPGTRLTVL.

This clone was counted once. V and J are TRBV6-5 and TRBJ2-3; 9 bases are a match to TRBD2. The CDR3 contains 15 residues. CDR1 is MNHEY and CDR2 is SVGAGI in the germline V gene. V was clipped by 6 bases and J by 4 bases; unmatched bases: 8. CDR3 DNA sequence: TGTGCCAGCAGCGCTAACGGCGGGGGGGCAGATACGCAGTATTTT. Protein: CASSANGGGADTQYF.

The rearrangement links TRBV5-4 to TRBJ2-3; 9 positions agree with TRBD2. The CDR3 totals 16 residues. Germline assignment: CDR1 SGHNT and CDR2 YYREEE (reference sequence). The ends lost 3 bases at V and 2 bases at J; junction bases unmatched: 7. The CDR3: CASSSAAGGDTDTQYF. As DNA, the CDR3 is TGTGCCAGCAGCTCCGCAGCGGGGGGAGACACAGATACGCAGTATTTT.